The clone carrying this T cell receptor beta chain was recorded once. These data come from a study of shared clonotypes between healthy human individuals. Using immunoSEQ multiplex PCR, the repertoire was profiled, and TCRdb retains in-frame clones only, with some absent. In the table there are 1.5 million to 1.9 million clones, 95% to 99% of which are singletons. This CDR3 is built from 17 residues. Germline CDR1 MNHEY, CDR2 SMNVEV (reference sequence). Between the trimmed V and J ends, which lost 2 bases and 1 base, there was a span of 18 bases. This sequence joins TRBV27 and TRBJ2-7; perhaps D is TRBD1 or TRBD2 (6 bases each). This receptor was taken from a man younger than 40 in good health. Sequenced sample: naive CD4+ T cells sorted from blood. Subset given: CD45RA+ positively selected. The CDR3, as DNA: TGTGCCAGCAGTTTAAAAGTCGGGGCGGGACAATCCTACGAGCAGTACTTC. This encodes CASSLKVGAGQSYEQYF.